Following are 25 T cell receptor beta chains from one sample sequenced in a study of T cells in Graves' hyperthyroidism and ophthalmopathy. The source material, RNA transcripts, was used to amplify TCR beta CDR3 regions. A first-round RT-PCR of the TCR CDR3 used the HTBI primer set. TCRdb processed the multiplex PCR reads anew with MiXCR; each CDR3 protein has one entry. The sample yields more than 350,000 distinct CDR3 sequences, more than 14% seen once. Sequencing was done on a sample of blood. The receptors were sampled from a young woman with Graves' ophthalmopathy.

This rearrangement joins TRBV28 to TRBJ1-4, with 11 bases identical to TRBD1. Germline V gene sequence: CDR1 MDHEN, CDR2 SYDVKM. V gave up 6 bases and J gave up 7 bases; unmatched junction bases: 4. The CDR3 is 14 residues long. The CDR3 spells CASSRDRGIEKLFF. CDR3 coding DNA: TGTGCCAGCAGCCGGGACAGGGGGATTGAAAAACTGTTTTTT.

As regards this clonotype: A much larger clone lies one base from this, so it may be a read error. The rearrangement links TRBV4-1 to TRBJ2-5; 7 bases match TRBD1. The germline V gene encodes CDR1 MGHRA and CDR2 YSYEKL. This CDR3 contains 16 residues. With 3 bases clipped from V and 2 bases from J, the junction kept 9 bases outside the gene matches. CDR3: CASSQFWGTVQETQYF. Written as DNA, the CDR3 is TGCGCCAGCAGCCAGTTCTGGGGGACAGTACAAGAGACCCAGTACTTC.

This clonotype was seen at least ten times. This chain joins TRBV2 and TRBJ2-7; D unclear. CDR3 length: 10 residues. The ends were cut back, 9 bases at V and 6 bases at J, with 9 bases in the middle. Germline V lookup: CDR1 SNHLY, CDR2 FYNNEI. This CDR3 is CASVGTEQYF. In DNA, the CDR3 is TGTGCCAGTGTGGGTACCGAGCAGTACTTC.

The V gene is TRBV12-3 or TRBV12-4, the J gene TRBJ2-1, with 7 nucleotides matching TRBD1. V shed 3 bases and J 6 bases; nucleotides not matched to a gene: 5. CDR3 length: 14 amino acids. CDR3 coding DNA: TGTGCCAGCAGTTTTGTAGGGGGCCCCAATGAGCAGTTCTTC. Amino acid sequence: CASSFVGGPNEQFF.

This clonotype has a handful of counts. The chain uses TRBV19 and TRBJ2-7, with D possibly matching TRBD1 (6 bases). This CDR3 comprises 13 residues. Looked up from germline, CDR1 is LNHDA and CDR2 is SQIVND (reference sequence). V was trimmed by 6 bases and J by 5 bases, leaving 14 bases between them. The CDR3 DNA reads TGTGCCAGTAGCAGGGACATACAGAACGAGCAGTACTTC. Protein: CASSRDIQNEQYF.

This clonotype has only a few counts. The CDR3 DNA follows: TGTGCCAGCAGTTACCCCTCCGGTGGGGCGGGGGGGTTCTTC. Translated, it gives CASSYPSGGAGGFF. J is TRBJ2-1 and V is TRBV6-2 or TRBV6-3; 8 bases map to TRBD2. The CDR3 has 14 residues. CDR1 and CDR2 from the germline V gene are MNHEY and SVGEGT. Germline trimming cut 2 bases from V and 15 bases from J; bases unmatched to any gene: 12.

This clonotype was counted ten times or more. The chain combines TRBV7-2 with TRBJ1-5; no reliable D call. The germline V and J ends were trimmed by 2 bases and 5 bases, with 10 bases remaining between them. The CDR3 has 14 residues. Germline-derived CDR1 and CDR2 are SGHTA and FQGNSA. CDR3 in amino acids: CASSLNGNDQPQHF. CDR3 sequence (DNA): TGTGCCAGCAGCTTAAATGGGAATGATCAGCCCCAGCATTTT.

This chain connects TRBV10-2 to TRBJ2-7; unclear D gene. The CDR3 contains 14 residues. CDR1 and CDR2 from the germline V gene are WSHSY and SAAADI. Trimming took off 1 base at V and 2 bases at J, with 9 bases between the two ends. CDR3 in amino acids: CASSEFGQTYEQYF. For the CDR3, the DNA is TGCGCCAGCAGTGAGTTTGGTCAGACCTACGAGCAGTACTTC.

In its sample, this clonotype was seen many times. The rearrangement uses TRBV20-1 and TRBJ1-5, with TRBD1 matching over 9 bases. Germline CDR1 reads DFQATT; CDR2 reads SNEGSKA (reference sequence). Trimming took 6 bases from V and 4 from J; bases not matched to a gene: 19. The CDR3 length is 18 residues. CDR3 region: CSAFNYLRDRERNQPQHF. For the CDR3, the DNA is TGCAGTGCCTTTAACTATCTCCGGGACAGGGAACGTAATCAGCCCCAGCATTTT.

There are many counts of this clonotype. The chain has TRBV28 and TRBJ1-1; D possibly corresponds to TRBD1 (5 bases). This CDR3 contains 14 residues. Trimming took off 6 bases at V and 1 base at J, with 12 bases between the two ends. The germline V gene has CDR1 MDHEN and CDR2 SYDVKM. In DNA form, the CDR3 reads TGTGCCAGCAGAACGGGACCGAGGAACACTGAAGCTTTCTTT. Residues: CASRTGPRNTEAFF.

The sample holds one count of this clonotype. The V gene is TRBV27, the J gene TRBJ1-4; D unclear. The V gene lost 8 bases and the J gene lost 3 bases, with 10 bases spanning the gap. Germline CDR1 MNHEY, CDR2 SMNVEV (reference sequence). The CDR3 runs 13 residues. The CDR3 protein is CASEGGANEKLFF. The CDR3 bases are TGTGCCAGCGAAGGTGGTGCTAATGAAAAACTGTTTTTT.

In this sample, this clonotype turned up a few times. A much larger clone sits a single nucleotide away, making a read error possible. The DNA for the CDR3 is TGTGCCAGCTCACCTCCACAGGTTATCTCACCCCTCCACTTT. Amino acids: CASSPPQVISPLHF. V usage is TRBV18 and J usage is TRBJ1-6, with D tentatively TRBD1 (5 bases). CDR1 KGHSH and CDR2 LQKENI come from the germline V gene. V was shortened by 3 bases and J by 10 bases, with 13 bases between the two germline ends. The CDR3 sequence is 14 residues long.

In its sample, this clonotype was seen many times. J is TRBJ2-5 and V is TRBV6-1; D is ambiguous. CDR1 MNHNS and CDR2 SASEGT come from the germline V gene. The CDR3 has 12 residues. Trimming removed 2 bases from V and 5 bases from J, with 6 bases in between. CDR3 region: CASSEPLETQYF. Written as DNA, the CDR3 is TGTGCCAGCAGTGAACCGCTGGAGACCCAGTACTTC.

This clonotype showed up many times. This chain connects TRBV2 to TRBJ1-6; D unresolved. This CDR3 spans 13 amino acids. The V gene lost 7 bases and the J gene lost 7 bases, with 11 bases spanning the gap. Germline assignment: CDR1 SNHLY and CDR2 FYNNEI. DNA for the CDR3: TGTGCCAGCATTGGTAGGGTAAATTCACCCCTCCACTTT. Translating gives CASIGRVNSPLHF.

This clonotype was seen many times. The CDR3 protein is CASSQGPTGNTEAFF. The CDR3 DNA is TGTGCCAGCAGCCAGGGCCCAACGGGGAACACTGAAGCTTTCTTT. The V gene is TRBV3-1, the J gene TRBJ1-1, with D unresolved. V was pared by 3 bases and J by 1 base, with 12 bases between. Germline CDR1 reads LGHDT; CDR2 reads YNNKEL (reference sequence). CDR3 size: 15 residues.

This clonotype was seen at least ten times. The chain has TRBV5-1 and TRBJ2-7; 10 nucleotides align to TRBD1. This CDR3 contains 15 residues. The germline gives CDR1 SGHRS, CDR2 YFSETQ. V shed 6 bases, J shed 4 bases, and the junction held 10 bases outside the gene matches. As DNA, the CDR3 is TGCGCCAGCAACGACCCCGGGACAGGGGAATACGAGCAGTACTTC. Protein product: CASNDPGTGEYEQYF.

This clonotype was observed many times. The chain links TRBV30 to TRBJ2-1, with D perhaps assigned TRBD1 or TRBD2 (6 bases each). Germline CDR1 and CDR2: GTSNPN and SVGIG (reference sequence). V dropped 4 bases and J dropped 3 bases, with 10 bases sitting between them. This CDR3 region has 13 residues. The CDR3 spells CAWKRGDYNEQFF. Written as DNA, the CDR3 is TGTGCCTGGAAGAGGGGGGACTACAATGAGCAGTTCTTC.

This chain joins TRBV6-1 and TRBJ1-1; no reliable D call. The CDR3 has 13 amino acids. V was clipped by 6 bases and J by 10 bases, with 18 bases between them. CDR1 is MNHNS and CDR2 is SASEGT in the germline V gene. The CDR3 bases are TGTGCCAGCAGGGGAACCTTAGTTACTCGAGCTTTCTTT. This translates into CASRGTLVTRAFF.

This CDR3 reads CASIPLATLIGGAGSPLHF. In DNA, the CDR3 is TGTGCCAGCATCCCTCTTGCCACGCTGATTGGGGGGGCCGGTTCACCCCTCCACTTT. This sequence joins TRBV11-2 and TRBJ1-6; weak D call: TRBD1 (6 bases). Deletions cut 7 bases from V and 9 bases from J, with 31 bases between. CDR1 and CDR2 (germline): SGHAT, FQNNGV. The CDR3 has 19 amino acids.

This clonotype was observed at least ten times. CDR3 DNA: TGTGCCAGCAGCCCCGGGACCGGGACCCAGTACTTC. Translation gives CASSPGTGTQYF. The chain is built from TRBV11-3 and TRBJ2-5, with D possibly called TRBD1 or TRBD2 (5 bases each). CDR3 size: 12 residues. V gave up 5 bases and J gave up 7 bases, with 11 bases separating them. Germline V lookup: CDR1 SGHNT, CDR2 YENEEA. Full variable domain (outside the CDR3, taken from reference TRBV11-3 and TRBJ2-5): EAGVVQSPRYKIIEKKQPVAFWCNPISGHNTLYWYLQNLGQGPELLIRYENEEAVDDSQLPKDRFSAERLKGVDSTLKIQPAELGDSAVYLCASSPGTGTQYFGPGTRLLVL.

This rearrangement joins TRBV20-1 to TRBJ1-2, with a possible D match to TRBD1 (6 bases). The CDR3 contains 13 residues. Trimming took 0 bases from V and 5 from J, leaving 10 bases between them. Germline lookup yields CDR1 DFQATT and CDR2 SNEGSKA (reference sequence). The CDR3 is CSARDGGLYGYTF. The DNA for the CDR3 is TGCAGTGCTAGAGACGGGGGGCTTTATGGCTACACCTTC.

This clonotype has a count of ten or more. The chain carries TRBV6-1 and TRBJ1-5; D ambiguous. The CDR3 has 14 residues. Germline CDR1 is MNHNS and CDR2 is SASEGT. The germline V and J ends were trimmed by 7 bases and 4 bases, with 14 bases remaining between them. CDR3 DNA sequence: TGTGCCAGCACTGACGGAGCCCCGAATCAGCCCCAGCATTTT. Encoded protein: CASTDGAPNQPQHF.

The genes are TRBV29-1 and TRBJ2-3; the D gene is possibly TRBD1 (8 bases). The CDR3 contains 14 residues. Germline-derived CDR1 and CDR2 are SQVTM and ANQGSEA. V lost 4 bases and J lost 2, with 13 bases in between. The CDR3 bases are TGCAGCGTTGGGGAGGGACAGGTCACAGATACGCAGTATTTT. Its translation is CSVGEGQVTDTQYF.

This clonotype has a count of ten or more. The CDR3 region is CASSLAQSPYEQYF. Written as DNA, the CDR3 is TGCGCCAGCAGCTTGGCCCAGAGCCCCTACGAGCAGTACTTC. The rearrangement joins TRBV5-1 to TRBJ2-7; D gene uncertain. Per germline, CDR1 SGHRS and CDR2 YFSETQ. Deletions cut 0 bases from V and 2 bases from J, with 9 bases between. The CDR3 length is 14 residues.

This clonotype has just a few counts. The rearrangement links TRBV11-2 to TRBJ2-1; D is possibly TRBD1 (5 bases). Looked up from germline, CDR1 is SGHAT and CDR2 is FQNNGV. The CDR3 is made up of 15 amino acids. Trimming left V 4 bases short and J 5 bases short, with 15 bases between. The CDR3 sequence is CASSSGRVRDNEQFF. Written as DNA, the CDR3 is TGTGCCAGCAGCTCAGGCAGGGTTAGAGACAATGAGCAGTTCTTC.